These 14 T cell receptor beta chains originate from one sample sequenced in a study of shared clonotypes between healthy human individuals. Repertoires were generated with immunoSEQ multiplex PCR, while TCRdb's copy carries only in-frame clones and drops some. The data hold 2 million to 3 million clones, with over 85% observed a single time. The specimen was naive CD4+ T cells from PBMCs. Subset indicated: CD45RA+ positively selected. These TCRs come from a man between 18 and 35 years old in good health. Some clones in this sample may be carry-over from other donors' samples.

To note about this clone: The same CDR3 arises from other DNA sequences in this sample as well. This CDR3 is CSVEGGYGYTF. The CDR3 nucleotides read TGCAGCGTTGAAGGAGGCTATGGCTACACCTTC. J is TRBJ1-2 and V is TRBV29-1; no firm D call. The ends were cut back, 1 base at V and 4 bases at J, with 4 bases in the middle. Germline CDR1 reads SQVTM; CDR2 reads ANQGSEA. The CDR3 has 11 residues.

The CDR3 DNA sequence: TGTGCCAGCAGCACCAGTCCGGTCAATGAGCAGTTCTTC. Translation gives CASSTSPVNEQFF. V and J are TRBV21-1 and TRBJ2-1. TRBV21-1 is classified as a pseudogene. The length of the CDR3 is 13 residues.

A few counts support this clone. The J gene is TRBJ1-5, the V gene TRBV19; D unresolved. V lost 11 bases, J lost 2 bases, and 7 bases lay in between. Germline V gives CDR1 LNHDA, CDR2 SQIVND (reference sequence). The CDR3 totals 11 residues. The CDR3, as DNA: TGTGCCGGGCTCTGCAATCAGCCCCAGCATTTT. It translates to CAGLCNQPQHF.

The gene calls are TRBV4-1 and TRBJ2-7; TRBD1 is a possible D gene (5 bases). V shed 4 bases and J shed 2 bases, with 24 bases lying between them. Per the germline V gene, CDR1 is MGHRA and CDR2 is YSYEKL. The CDR3 is 18 amino acids. In DNA form, the CDR3 reads TGCGCCAGCAGCCTTAGAGGAGCACAGGACGCCCGTCCCTACGAGCAGTACTTC. It encodes CASSLRGAQDARPYEQYF.

The V gene is TRBV30, the J gene TRBJ2-1; 7 bases match TRBD2. The CDR3 loop spans 13 amino acids. The germline V gene has CDR1 GTSNPN and CDR2 SVGIG (reference sequence). After removal of 3 bases from V and 6 bases from J, the junction contained 5 bases not matched to a gene. The CDR3 protein is CAWSGGSGNEQFF. CDR3 bases: TGTGCCTGGAGCGGCGGGAGTGGCAATGAGCAGTTCTTC.

This chain uses TRBV7-9 with TRBJ2-7; weak D call: TRBD2 (5 bases). The CDR3 runs 14 residues. V lost 5 bases and J lost 7, with 18 bases in between. Looked up from germline, CDR1 is SEHNR and CDR2 is FQNEAQ (reference sequence). CDR3 amino acids: CASSPGRGSGEQYF. CDR3 sequence (DNA): TGTGCCAGCAGCCCCGGACGGGGATCGGGGGAGCAGTACTTC.

The chain joins TRBV27 to TRBJ2-7, with TRBD2 as a possible D gene (6 bases). This CDR3 region has 10 residues. Deletions cut 10 bases from V and 7 bases from J, with 11 bases between. Per the germline V gene, CDR1 is MNHEY and CDR2 is SMNVEV (reference sequence). CDR3 sequence reads: CAKNGGEQYF. CDR3 DNA sequence: TGTGCCAAGAACGGAGGGGAGCAGTACTTC.

Turning to this clone: Germline is not matched at one junction end, which may reflect a read error. J is TRBJ2-5 and V is TRBV10-3; a possible D gene is TRBD1 (6 bases). The CDR3 length is 14 residues. Germline V CDR1 and CDR2: ENHRY, SYGVKD. The CDR3 here is CASSYLRTAETQYF. DNA for the CDR3: TGTGCCAGCAGTTACCTCCGGACAGCGGAGACCCAGTACTTC.

This chain connects TRBV5-1 to TRBJ2-7; 7 nucleotides agree with TRBD2. The J segment lost 4 bases and the V segment lost 8 bases, leaving 12 bases of the junction unmatched. Germline V gene lookup returns CDR1 SGHRS and CDR2 YFSETQ. The CDR3 totals 14 residues. CDR3 DNA: TGCGCCAGTTCCCCGGGGGGAATGGAGTACGAGCAGTACTTC. Translated, it gives CASSPGGMEYEQYF.

The chain employs TRBV19 and TRBJ2-1; the D call may be TRBD1 or TRBD2 (5 bases each). This CDR3 comprises 12 residues. V was trimmed by 6 bases and J by 13 bases, leaving 16 bases between them. Per germline, CDR1 LNHDA and CDR2 SQIVND (reference sequence). The CDR3 spells CASRATGASQFF. The CDR3 DNA reads as TGTGCCAGTAGGGCCACCGGGGCATCCCAGTTCTTC.

V gene TRBV19 combines with J gene TRBJ2-2; D uncertain. V gave up 2 bases and J gave up 6 bases, with 13 bases separating them. Looked up from germline, CDR1 is LNHDA and CDR2 is SQIVND (reference sequence). This CDR3 is built from 15 residues. The CDR3 nucleotides read TGTGCCAGTAGTATAAAAATGTCCAGCCCCGGGGAGCTGTTTTTT. Translated: CASSIKMSSPGELFF.

The chain employs TRBV11-2 and TRBJ2-5; D uncertain. CDR3 size: 13 residues. The germline V gene encodes CDR1 SGHAT and CDR2 FQNNGV. Trimming removed 2 bases from V and 7 bases from J, with 11 bases in between. The CDR3 reads CASSLIASGTQYF. DNA for the CDR3: TGTGCCAGCAGCTTAATCGCTTCTGGGACCCAGTACTTC.

The chain employs TRBV13 and TRBJ1-2; D remains ambiguous. Looked up from germline, CDR1 is PRHDT and CDR2 is FYEKMQ (reference sequence). V gave up 7 bases and J gave up 1 base, with 13 bases separating them. This CDR3 is built from 14 residues. The CDR3 region is CASNLRGSNYGYTF. The CDR3 DNA reads as TGTGCCAGCAACCTGCGGGGAAGTAACTATGGCTACACCTTC.

This clone has only one observation. V is TRBV4-1 and J is TRBJ2-7, with TRBD2 as a possible D gene (6 bases). The CDR3 contains 15 residues. The ends were cut back, 0 bases at V and 3 bases at J, with 12 bases in the middle. Germline CDR1 reads MGHRA; CDR2 reads YSYEKL. The CDR3 here is CASSQEFPGGYEQYF. The CDR3 bases are TGCGCCAGCAGCCAAGAATTTCCCGGGGGCTACGAGCAGTACTTC.